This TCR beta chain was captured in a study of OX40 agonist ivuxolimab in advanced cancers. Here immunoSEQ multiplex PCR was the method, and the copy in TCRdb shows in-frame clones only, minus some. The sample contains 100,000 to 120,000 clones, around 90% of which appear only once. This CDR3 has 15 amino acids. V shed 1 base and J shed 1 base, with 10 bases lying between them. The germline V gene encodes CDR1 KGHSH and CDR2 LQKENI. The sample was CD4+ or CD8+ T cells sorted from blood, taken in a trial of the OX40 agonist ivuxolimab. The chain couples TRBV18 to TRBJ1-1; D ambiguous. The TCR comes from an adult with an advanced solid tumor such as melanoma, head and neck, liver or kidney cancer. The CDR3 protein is CASSPLGPPNTEAFF. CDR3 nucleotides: TGTGCCAGCTCACCACTAGGGCCTCCGAACACTGAAGCTTTCTTT.